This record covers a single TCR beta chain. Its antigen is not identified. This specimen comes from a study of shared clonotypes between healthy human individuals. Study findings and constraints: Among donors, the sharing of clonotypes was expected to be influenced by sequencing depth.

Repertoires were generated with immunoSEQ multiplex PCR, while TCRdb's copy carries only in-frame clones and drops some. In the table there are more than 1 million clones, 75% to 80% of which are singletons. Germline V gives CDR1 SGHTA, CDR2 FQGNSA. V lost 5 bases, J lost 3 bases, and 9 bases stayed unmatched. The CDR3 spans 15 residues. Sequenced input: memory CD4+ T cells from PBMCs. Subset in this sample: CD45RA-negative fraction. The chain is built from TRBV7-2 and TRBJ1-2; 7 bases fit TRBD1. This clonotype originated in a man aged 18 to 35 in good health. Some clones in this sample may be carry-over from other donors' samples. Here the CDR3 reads CASSQADRTYYGYTF. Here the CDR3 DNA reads TGTGCCAGCAGCCAAGCGGACAGGACATACTATGGCTACACCTTC.